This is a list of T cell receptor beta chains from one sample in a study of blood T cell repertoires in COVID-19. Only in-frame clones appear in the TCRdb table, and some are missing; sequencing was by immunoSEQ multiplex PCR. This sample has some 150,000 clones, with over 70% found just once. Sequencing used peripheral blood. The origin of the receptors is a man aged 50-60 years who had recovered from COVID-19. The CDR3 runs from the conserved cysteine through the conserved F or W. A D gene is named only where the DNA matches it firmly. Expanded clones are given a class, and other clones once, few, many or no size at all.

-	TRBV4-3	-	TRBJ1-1	CASSRGVASNEAFF	TGCGCCAGCAGCCGAGGAGTTGCGTCGAATGAAGCTTTCTTT
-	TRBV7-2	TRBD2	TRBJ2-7	CASSLDSGIWGYEQYF	TGTGCCAGCAGCTTGGATAGCGGGATTTGGGGTTACGAGCAGTACTTC
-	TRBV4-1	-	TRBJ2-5	CASSQVPRGETQYF	TGCGCCAGCAGCCAAGTCCCTAGAGGAGAGACCCAGTACTTC
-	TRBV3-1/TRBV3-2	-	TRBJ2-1	CASSRRTNLNEQFF	TGTGCCAGCAGCCGACGGACTAATCTCAATGAGCAGTTCTTC
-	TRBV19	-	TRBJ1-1	CASSREGNTEAFF	TGTGCCAGTAGCCGGGAGGGAAACACTGAAGCTTTCTTT
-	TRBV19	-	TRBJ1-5	CASSSDTGSNQPQHF	TGTGCCAGTTCCAGTGACACGGGGAGCAATCAGCCCCAGCATTTT
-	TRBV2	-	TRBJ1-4	CASSDGFQGRDEKLFF	TGTGCCAGCAGTGATGGTTTTCAGGGGAGAGATGAAAAACTGTTTTTT
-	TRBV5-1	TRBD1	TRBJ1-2	CASRQGHGYTF	TGCGCCAGCCGACAGGGTCATGGCTACACCTTC
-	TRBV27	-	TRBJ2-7	CASTHPAGVAGYEQYF	TGTGCCAGCACCCACCCCGCAGGGGTCGCTGGGTACGAGCAGTACTTC
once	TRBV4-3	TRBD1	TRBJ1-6	CASSLTGGSYNSPLHF	TGCGCCAGCAGCCTTACAGGGGGGTCCTATAATTCACCCCTCCACTTT
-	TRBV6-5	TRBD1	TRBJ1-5	CASTPTGGNQPQHF	TGTGCCAGCACCCCGACAGGGGGGAATCAGCCCCAGCATTTT
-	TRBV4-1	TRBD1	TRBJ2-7	CASSQDMDRGYEQYF	TGCGCCAGCAGCCAAGATATGGACAGGGGATACGAGCAGTACTTC
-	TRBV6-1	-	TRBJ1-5	CASSEQGGQPQHF	TGTGCCAGCAGTGAACAGGGCGGACAGCCCCAGCATTTT
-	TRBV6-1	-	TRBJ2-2	CASSEVRGETGELFF	TGTGCCAGCAGTGAAGTCAGGGGAGAAACCGGGGAGCTGTTTTTT
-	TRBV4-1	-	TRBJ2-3	CASSQDLSFTTDTQYF	TGCGCCAGCAGCCAAGATTTGTCCTTCACAACAGATACGCAGTATTTT
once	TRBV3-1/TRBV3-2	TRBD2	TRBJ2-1	CASSRLQAGVIYNEQFF	TGTGCCAGCAGCCGGTTACAAGCGGGGGTTATTTACAATGAGCAGTTCTTC
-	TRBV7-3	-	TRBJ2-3	CASSLMGAGTDTQYF	TGTGCCAGCAGCTTAATGGGGGCTGGCACAGATACGCAGTATTTT
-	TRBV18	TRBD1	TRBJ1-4	CASSPITGASNEKLFF	TGTGCCAGCTCACCGATTACAGGGGCATCTAATGAAAAACTGTTTTTT
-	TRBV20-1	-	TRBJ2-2	CSASFSNTGELFF	TGCAGTGCTAGTTTCAGTAACACCGGGGAGCTGTTTTTT
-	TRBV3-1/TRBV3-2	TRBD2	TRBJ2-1	CASSQLADNEQFF	TGTGCCAGCAGTCAACTAGCGGACAATGAGCAGTTCTTC
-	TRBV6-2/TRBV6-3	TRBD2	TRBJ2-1	CASSYDLPLPGTSLSNEQFF	TGTGCCAGCAGTTACGATCTTCCCCTCCCCGGGACTAGCCTGTCGAATGAGCAGTTCTTC
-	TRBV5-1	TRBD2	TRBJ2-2	CASSLKLAGNYGELFF	TGCGCCAGCAGCTTGAAACTAGCGGGGAACTACGGGGAGCTGTTTTTT
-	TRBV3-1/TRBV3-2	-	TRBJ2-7	CASSQDSARGREQYF	TGTGCCAGCAGCCAAGATTCGGCCCGAGGGAGGGAGCAGTACTTC
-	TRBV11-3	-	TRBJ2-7	CASSYNYEQYF	TGTGCCAGCAGCTACAACTACGAGCAGTACTTC
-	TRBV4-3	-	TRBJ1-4	CASSQDFRWADNEKLFF	TGCGCCAGCAGCCAAGACTTCAGGTGGGCCGATAATGAAAAACTGTTTTTT
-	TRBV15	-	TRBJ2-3	CATSRASDTQYF	TGTGCCACCAGCAGAGCATCAGATACGCAGTATTTT
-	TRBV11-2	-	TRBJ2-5	CASSPWQTQYF	TGTGCCAGCAGCCCCTGGCAGACCCAGTACTTC
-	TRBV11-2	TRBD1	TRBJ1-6	CASSLSGTGVDNSPLHF	TGTGCCAGCAGCTTATCTGGGACAGGGGTGGATAATTCACCCCTCCACTTT
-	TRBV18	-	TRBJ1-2	CASSPGANYGYTF	TGTGCCAGCTCACCAGGGGCGAACTATGGCTACACCTTC
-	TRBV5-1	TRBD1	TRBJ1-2	CASSPGQGIPNYGYTF	TGCGCCAGCAGCCCCGGACAGGGAATTCCTAACTATGGCTACACCTTC
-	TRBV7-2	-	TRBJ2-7	CASSPGPGTYEQYF	TGTGCCAGCAGCCCAGGCCCCGGAACCTACGAGCAGTACTTC
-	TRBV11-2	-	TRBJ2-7	CASSSRWGVMYEQYF	TGTGCCAGCAGCTCAAGGTGGGGGGTTATGTACGAGCAGTACTTC